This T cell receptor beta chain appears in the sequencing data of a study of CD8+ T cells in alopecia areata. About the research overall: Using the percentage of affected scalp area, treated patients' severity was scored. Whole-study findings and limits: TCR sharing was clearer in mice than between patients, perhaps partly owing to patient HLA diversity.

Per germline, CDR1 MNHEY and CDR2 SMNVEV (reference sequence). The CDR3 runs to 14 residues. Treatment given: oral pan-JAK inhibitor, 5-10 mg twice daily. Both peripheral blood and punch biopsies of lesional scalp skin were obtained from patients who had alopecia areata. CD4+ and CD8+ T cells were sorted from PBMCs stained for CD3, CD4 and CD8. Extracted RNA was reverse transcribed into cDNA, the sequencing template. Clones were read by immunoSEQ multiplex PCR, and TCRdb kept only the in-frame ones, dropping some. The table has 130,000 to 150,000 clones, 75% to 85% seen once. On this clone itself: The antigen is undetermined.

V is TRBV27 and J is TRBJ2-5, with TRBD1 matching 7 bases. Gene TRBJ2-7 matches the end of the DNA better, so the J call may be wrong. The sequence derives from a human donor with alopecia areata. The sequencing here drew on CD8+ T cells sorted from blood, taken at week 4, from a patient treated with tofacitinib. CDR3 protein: CASSLGQSNYEQYF. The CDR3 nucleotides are TGTGCCAGCAGTCTGGGACAGTCCAACTACGAGCAGTACTTC.